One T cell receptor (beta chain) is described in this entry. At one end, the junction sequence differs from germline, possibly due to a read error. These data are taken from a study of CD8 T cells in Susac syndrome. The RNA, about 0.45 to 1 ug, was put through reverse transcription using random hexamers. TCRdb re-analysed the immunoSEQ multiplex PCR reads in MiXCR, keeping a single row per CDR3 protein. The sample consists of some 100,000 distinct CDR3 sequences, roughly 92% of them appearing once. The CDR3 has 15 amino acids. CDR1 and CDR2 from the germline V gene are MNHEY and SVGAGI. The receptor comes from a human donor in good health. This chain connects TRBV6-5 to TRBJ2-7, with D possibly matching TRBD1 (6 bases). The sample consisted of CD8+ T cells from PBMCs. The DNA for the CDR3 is TGTGCCAGCAGTTCCCCATACGGGACAACCTACGGGCAGTACTTC. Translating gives CASSSPYGTTYGQYF.